Sequencing of this TCR beta chain was carried out in a study of blood T cell repertoires in COVID-19. Study-level background: Collection of acute and convalescent COVID-19 samples took place in the United States, Italy and Spain.

Clones were sequenced by immunoSEQ multiplex PCR, and TCRdb holds only the in-frame ones, with some missing. The data show under 200,000 clones, approximately 90% seen once. CDR1 is LNHNV and CDR2 is YYDKDF in the germline V gene (reference sequence). V lost 0 bases and J lost 4, with 8 bases in between. The length of the CDR3 is 14 residues. Residents of 24 US areas, aged about 18 to 95 years, made up the participants. Membership in each cohort depended on participant-reported clinical history. The J gene is TRBJ2-3, the V gene TRBV15; tentative D call: TRBD2 (5 bases). Input material: PBMCs or T cells enriched from blood (not recorded which). This receptor was obtained from a woman between 45 and 65 years old who had recovered from COVID-19. CDR3 bases: TGTGCCACCAGCAGAGATCTCGGGGCAGATACGCAGTATTTT. Its protein product is CATSRDLGADTQYF. Full variable domain (outside the CDR3, taken from reference TRBV15 and TRBJ2-3): DAMVIQNPRYQVTQFGKPVTLSCSQTLNHNVMYWYQQKSSQAPKLLFHYYDKDFNNEADTPDNFQSRRPNTSFCFLDIRSPGLGDTAMYLCATSRDLGADTQYFGPGTRLTVL.